The entry that follows covers one T cell receptor (beta chain) sequence. The target of this receptor is not known. Per-nucleotide qualities are absent, and no much larger clonotype sits a single base away. This specimen belongs to a study of post-analysis software for immune sequencing data (dated by TCRdb to between 2015 and 2017). Background on the whole study: Disease courses on record covered relapsing-remitting, secondary progressive and progressive-relapsing multiple sclerosis, though some patients had no subtype annotation. The patient repertoires were compared against roughly 12 previously published healthy control repertoires obtained from donors aged roughly 6 to 26 years. A subset of samples was prepared in parallel using single-end sample barcoding, then pooled and co-amplified after Illumina adapter ligation.

TCR beta repertoires were profiled from peripheral blood of roughly twelve young patients with multiple sclerosis to demonstrate the VDJtools post-analysis software. The multiple sclerosis patients were children and adolescents between roughly 6 and 16 years of age. What the authors observed across the whole study: Direct clustering with F measure showed strong co-clustering of samples prepared in the same batch, prompting a batch-effect correction. Normalized Chao1 diversity was significantly lower in multiple sclerosis patients than controls, suggesting substantial peripheral T-cell clonal expansion. Roughly 5 TRBV segments, including TRBV5-6, TRBV5-1 and TRBV20-1, were significantly more frequent in patients than controls. The multiple sclerosis patient group was slightly younger than the control group.

V is clipped by 5 bases and J by 1 base, and the sequence between their germline boundaries is 12 bases long. Measured from the cysteine to the phenylalanine, the CDR3 is 14 residues long. The read is trimmed to its CDR3 DNA, 42 bases read in frame from base 1. According to the germline V gene (reference sequence), CDR1 reads DFQATT and CDR2 reads SNEGSKA. Libraries came from PCR. Sequencing was performed on an Illumina HiSeq 2500. To reduce PCR and sequencing biases, unique molecular identifiers were incorporated into the TCR beta cDNA libraries. Roughly 0.5 million cDNA molecules were obtained per 1 to 10 million input T cells, so each molecule approximated one T cell. The patient libraries were prepared and sequenced with the same protocol used for the earlier healthy control dataset. Samples belonging to the same batch were prepared together, multiplexed and sequenced on a shared HiSeq lane. In the authors' own workflow: MIGEC was used to process the raw barcoded reads, and molecular identifier groups with only a single read were discarded before consensus assembly and CDR3 extraction. Clonotype tables were post-analysed with VDJtools, and diversity was normalized by down-sampling all datasets to the smallest sample size. Repertoire overlap clustering matched CDR3 amino acid but not nucleotide sequences to correct batch-related cross-sample contamination. TCRdb cleaned the public reads at Q25 with fastp, built clones with MiXCR and kept in-frame beta chains. All rows with the same CDR3 protein become a single entry with the most common DNA and genes. The V and J calls reflect TCRdb's pipeline rather than the authors' work. This sample has some 450,000 distinct CDR3 sequences in its table, and roughly 45% of those were observed once. The ten largest make up around 10% of the sample.

This chain is built from TRBV20-1 and TRBJ1-5, with a tentative D gene TRBD1 over 5 matching bases. This receptor was taken from a girl under 18 with multiple sclerosis. Input material: blood. For the CDR3, the sequence is CSAAQGASNQPQHF. Here is the DNA: TGCAGTGCTGCGCAGGGTGCCAGCAATCAGCCCCAGCATTTT.